This TCR beta chain was obtained from a study of shared T cell receptors in the human thymus. Generated by immunoSEQ multiplex PCR, the TCRdb table keeps only in-frame clones and is missing some. The data contain under 700,000 clones, approximately 80% of them singletons. CDR3 length equals 17 residues. Germline CDR1 reads SEHNR; CDR2 reads FQNEAQ (reference sequence). V lost 4 bases, J lost 8 bases, and 20 bases stayed unmatched. The same sample was also used in a study of human thymus T cells. That study adds: Donors were healthy Finnish babies undergoing corrective operations for congenital heart defects. Thymus pieces cut out during corrective heart surgery were the tissue that was used. Thymic and blood repertoires appeared to carry a bias in their V and J gene usage. The related literature has documented a marked overlap of thymic repertoires among unrelated individuals.

This chain connects TRBV7-9 to TRBJ2-7, with 7 bases aligning to TRBD1. The sequence was obtained from a boy less than two years old with a congenital heart defect. The sequenced sample consisted of thymocytes. CDR3 sequence: CASSSPATGTVGIKQYF. The CDR3 DNA reads as TGTGCCAGCAGCTCCCCGGCGACCGGGACAGTGGGAATAAAGCAGTACTTC.